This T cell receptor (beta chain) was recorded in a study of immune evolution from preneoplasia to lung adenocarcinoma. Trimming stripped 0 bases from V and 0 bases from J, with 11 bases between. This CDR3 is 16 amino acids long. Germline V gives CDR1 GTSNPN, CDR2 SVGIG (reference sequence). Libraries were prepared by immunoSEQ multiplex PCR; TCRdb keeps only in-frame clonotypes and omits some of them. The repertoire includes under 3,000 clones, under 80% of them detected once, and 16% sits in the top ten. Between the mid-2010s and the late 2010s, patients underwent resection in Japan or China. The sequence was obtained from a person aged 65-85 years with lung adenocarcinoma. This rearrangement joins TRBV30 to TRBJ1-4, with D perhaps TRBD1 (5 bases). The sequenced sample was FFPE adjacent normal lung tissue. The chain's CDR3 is CAWSVRGTATNEKLFF. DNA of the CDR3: TGTGCCTGGAGTGTCCGGGGGACTGCAACTAATGAAAAACTGTTTTTT.